The rows below give T cell receptor beta chains drawn from one sample of a study of blood T cell repertoires in COVID-19. Sequencing used immunoSEQ multiplex PCR; TCRdb keeps in-frame clones, though not all of them. The sample shows under 300,000 clones, about four fifths of them seen only once. Sequencing was carried out using peripheral blood. The receptors come from a woman aged 18-29 years with acute or convalescent COVID-19. Each CDR3 is given with its conserved first and last residue. Each record gives: V gene, J gene, CDR3 length, D gene, CDR3 protein. The D gene is left open where the match is weak.

TRBV19,TRBJ1-5,13,.,CASGITGAKAQHF
TRBV9,TRBJ1-1,15,TRBD1,CASSPETGAYTEAFF
TRBV11-2,TRBJ2-3,20,TRBD2,CASSLDGGNLAGTVTDTQYF
TRBV14,TRBJ2-2,18,TRBD2,CASSQVVAGGPNTGELFF
TRBV11-2,TRBJ1-1,14,TRBD1,CASSLEQGFTEAFF
TRBV6-5,TRBJ1-2,13,.,CASTIGPAGGYTF
TRBV30,TRBJ1-4,15,TRBD1,CAWSNGGGQNEKLFF
TRBV7-2,TRBJ2-2,18,TRBD2,CASSLGVLGGRVTGELFF
TRBV2,TRBJ2-7,16,TRBD2,CASRPGLAGGLSEQYF
TRBV9,TRBJ1-1,14,.,CASSVVGTNTEAFF
TRBV10-3,TRBJ2-1,16,.,CAISESAGMTYNEQFF